The clone carrying this T cell receptor beta chain was observed a single time. As processed by the authors: Quantification of nucleated cells was approximated via reference gene primer amplification. Sequencing used immunoSEQ multiplex PCR; TCRdb keeps in-frame clones, though not all of them. From that table come the V and J calls and clone size; the DNA was used to work out D and trimming. The data contain around 300,000 clones, 83% of them seen just once; the ten biggest clones take up over 8.5%. This sample was taken from a study of blood T cell repertoires in COVID-19. The CDR3 loop spans 18 amino acids. Losses at the gene ends were 6 bases for V and 3 bases for J; bases not matched to a gene: 8. Germline V gene sequence: CDR1 SGHTA, CDR2 FQGTGA.

Sequenced input: peripheral blood. This chain connects TRBV7-3 to TRBJ2-2, with 15 bases fitting TRBD2. The origin of this receptor is a woman in her forties or fifties who had recovered from COVID-19. CDR3 loop: CASSKGTSGGTYTGELFF. Here the CDR3 DNA reads TGTGCCAGCAGTAAAGGGACTAGCGGGGGGACTTACACCGGGGAGCTGTTTTTT.